The 2 T cell receptor beta chains presented below share a single source sample, sequenced in a study of blood T cell repertoires in COVID-19. Profiling relied on immunoSEQ multiplex PCR, and the TCRdb table lists in-frame clones only, not all of them. The data show a few hundred thousand clones, with approximately 80% seen just once and roughly 4.3% held by the top ten. The material sequenced was PBMCs or T cells enriched from blood (not recorded which). These receptors all come from a man aged 30 to 45 with acute COVID-19.

This chain joins TRBV9 and TRBJ1-1; D gene ambiguous. This CDR3 region has 16 residues. Germline values: CDR1 SGDLS, CDR2 YYNGEE. The V gene lost 0 bases and the J gene lost 6 bases, with 18 bases spanning the gap. The CDR3 region has the DNA TGTGCCAGCAGCGTAGCGGCCAGTCGAGGGCAGGCTGAAGCTTTCTTT. It is translated as CASSVAASRGQAEAFF. Together with reference TRBV9 and TRBJ1-1, the CDR3 gives the full variable domain: DSGVTQTPKHLITATGQRVTLRCSPRSGDLSVYWYQQSLDQGLQFLIQYYNGEERAKGNILERFSAQQFPDLHSELNLSSLELGDSALYFCASSVAASRGQAEAFFGQGTRLTVV.

This chain links TRBV28 with TRBJ1-5; D perhaps matches TRBD1 (5 bases). The CDR3 extends over 13 amino acids. Trimming shortened V by 6 bases and J by 5 bases, and 11 bases separated the two germline ends. Looked up from germline, CDR1 is MDHEN and CDR2 is SYDVKM. The CDR3 coding sequence is TGTGCCAGCAGACCTGACAGTCATCAGCCCCAGCATTTT. Protein product: CASRPDSHQPQHF.